What follows is one TCR beta chain and its context. V gave up 6 bases and J gave up 4 bases, with 11 bases separating them. In germline, CDR1 is SGHRS, CDR2 YFSETQ. CDR3 length equals 14 residues. In the study's own analysis: Reference gene primer amplification in the assay estimated nucleated cell counts. Assay used: immunoSEQ multiplex PCR; TCRdb lists only in-frame clones, some missing. The V and J calls and clone size were taken over from that table, and D and trimming were inferred from the DNA. The sample has over 45,000 clones, over 70% seen once; the top ten hold roughly 55%. The entry originates in a study of blood T cell repertoires in COVID-19. In the study overall: Some COVID-19 samples were acute and others convalescent; all came from the United States, Italy and Spain. The analysed material was cDNA or gDNA that came from T cells, B-cell-depleted T cells, or PBMCs.

The chain links TRBV5-1 to TRBJ2-6; maybe TRBD2 (5 bases). Material: peripheral blood. The receptor comes from a man aged 70 or older with acute or convalescent COVID-19. CDR3 DNA: TGCGCCAGCACCCAAGGAGGAGGGGCCAACGTCCTGACTTTC. It specifies CASTQGGGANVLTF.